This T cell receptor (beta chain) was obtained from a study of T-cell reconstitution after alpha-beta-depleted transplantation in children. During its preparation, the TCRbeta library received unique molecular identifiers. TCRdb fed the PCR reads into MiXCR, producing one record per CDR3 protein. Among around 600,000 distinct CDR3 sequences listed, roughly a tenth were seen once. There are 15 residues in the CDR3. The germline V and J ends were trimmed by 4 bases and 3 bases, with 13 bases remaining between them. CDR1 and CDR2 from the germline V gene are MNHEY and SVGAGI. This TCR derives from a human donor who donated a stem cell graft to a child with acute myeloid leukemia. V is TRBV6-5 and J is TRBJ2-1, with D perhaps TRBD1 or TRBD2 (5 bases each). Sequencing used PBMCs from the stem cell graft donor, obtained from the stem cell graft. The CDR3 protein is CASSSPTGRYNEQFF. As DNA, the CDR3 is TGTGCCAGCAGTTCACCTACGGGGCGCTACAATGAGCAGTTCTTC.